One and the same sample provided the 27 T cell receptor beta chains below, sequenced in a study of T cell repertoires in cytomegalovirus infection. Their specific antigens are unknown. MiXCR was run by TCRdb on the reads, yielding one entry per CDR3 protein. Of 700,000 to 950,000 distinct CDR3 sequences in the sample, less than 35% are singletons; the top ten hold around 12%. The sample consisted of cultured CD8+ T cells from PBMCs, taken from culture after CMV antigen stimulation. Receptor source: a human donor in good health (CMV status not recorded). Some clones in this sample may be carry-over from other donors' samples.

The chain recombines TRBV19 with TRBJ2-1, with D unclear. The V and J ends lost 1 base and 6 bases respectively, with 1 base between them. The germline V gene has CDR1 LNHDA and CDR2 SQIVND (reference sequence). The CDR3 is made up of 11 amino acids. CDR3 in amino acids: CASSIVNEQFF. DNA of the CDR3: TGTGCCAGTAGTATAGTCAATGAGCAGTTCTTC. Filled out from reference TRBV19 and TRBJ2-1, the complete variable domain reads DGGITQSPKYLFRKEGQNVTLSCEQNLNHDAMYWYRQDPGQGLRLIYYSQIVNDFQKGDIAEGYSVSREKKESFPLTVTSAQKNPTAFYLCASSIVNEQFFGPGTRLTVL.

There are a few counts of this clonotype. The chain carries TRBV5-5 and TRBJ2-2, with D tentatively TRBD2 (5 bases). Germline-derived CDR1 and CDR2 are SGHKS and YYEKEE (reference sequence). V lost 4 bases to trimming and J lost 9 bases, with 10 bases between them. CDR3 length: 12 amino acids. CDR3 loop: CASSETNRELFF. The CDR3 region has the DNA TGTGCCAGCAGCGAGACTAACCGGGAGCTGTTTTTT.

This rearrangement joins TRBV27 to TRBJ1-6; unclear D gene. This CDR3 comprises 12 residues. Germline CDR1 and CDR2: MNHEY and SMNVEV (reference sequence). The V end was cut by 10 bases, the J end by 11 bases, with 15 bases between. The chain's CDR3 is CATSRRLAPLHF. The CDR3 DNA reads TGTGCCACCTCCCGGAGGTTAGCACCCCTCCACTTT.

The sample holds a few counts of this clonotype. The chain combines TRBV11-2 with TRBJ1-6; D gene uncertain. V gave up 3 bases and J gave up 7 bases, with 7 bases separating them. CDR3 length: 13 amino acids. Germline V CDR1 and CDR2: SGHAT, FQNNGV. The CDR3 loop is CASSFEVNSPLHF. The CDR3, as DNA: TGTGCCAGCAGCTTCGAGGTGAATTCACCCCTCCACTTT.

Ten or more counts support this clonotype. The chain is built from TRBV7-2 and TRBJ2-7; D is uncertain. Germline V gene data show CDR1 as SGHTA and CDR2 as FQGNSA. This CDR3 region has 11 residues. V was shortened by 5 bases and J by 3 bases, with 5 bases between the two germline ends. CDR3 loop: CASSEIYEQYF. CDR3 nucleotide sequence: TGTGCCAGCAGCGAGATCTACGAGCAGTACTTC.

The CDR3, as DNA: TGTGCCATCAGGACGGGACAGGGGGCCGGGGAGCTGTTTTTT. This encodes CAIRTGQGAGELFF. The chain couples TRBV10-3 to TRBJ2-2, with TRBD1 matching over 11 bases. The germline CDR1 and CDR2 sequences are ENHRY and SYGVKD. The CDR3 spans 14 residues. J was trimmed by 6 bases and V by 6 bases; bases with no gene match: 3.

A few counts support this clonotype. The chain employs TRBV19 and TRBJ1-6, with TRBD1 matching 9 bases. The ends lost 3 bases at V and 8 bases at J; junction bases unmatched: 5. From germline, CDR1 is LNHDA and CDR2 SQIVND (reference sequence). The CDR3 spans 15 residues. CDR3 amino acids: CASSMTGTGHSPLHF. CDR3 nucleotides: TGTGCCAGTAGTATGACCGGGACAGGGCATTCACCCCTCCACTTT.

This clonotype was observed at least ten times. The V and J genes are TRBV7-8 and TRBJ1-1, with a tentative D call TRBD1 (5 bases). The germline V and J ends were trimmed by 3 bases and 8 bases, with 16 bases remaining between them. The germline gives CDR1 SGHVS, CDR2 FQNEAQ. This CDR3 region has 14 residues. The CDR3 DNA follows: TGTGCCAGCAGCTTGGGGCCGGCCGATGAAGAAGCTTTCTTT. Amino acids: CASSLGPADEEAFF.

This CDR3 reads CASSQEIVLNQPQHF. The CDR3 bases are TGCGCCAGCAGCCAAGAGATAGTCTTGAATCAGCCCCAGCATTTT. The V call is TRBV4-1, the J call TRBJ1-5; D remains unclear. The germline V gene has CDR1 MGHRA and CDR2 YSYEKL. The germline V and J ends were trimmed by 0 bases and 4 bases, with 10 bases remaining between them. The length of the CDR3 is 15 residues.

As to this clonotype: A clone one base away is much larger, so this may be a read error. J is TRBJ2-7 and V is TRBV12-3 or TRBV12-4; 7 bases map to TRBD2. V was clipped by 1 base and J by 5 bases; unmatched bases: 8. The CDR3 runs to 15 residues. The CDR3 protein is CASSLVSGGLNEQYF. CDR3 in DNA: TGTGCCAGCAGTTTAGTATCGGGGGGACTCAACGAGCAGTACTTC.

About this clonotype: A much larger clone is a single base away; this may be a read error. This chain links TRBV7-2 with TRBJ2-7; 9 nucleotides line up with TRBD2. The CDR3 runs to 16 residues. Germline-derived CDR1 and CDR2 are SGHTA and FQGNSA. The CDR3 sequence: CVSSFLSGGGGHEQYV. In DNA form, the CDR3 reads TGTGTCAGCAGCTTCCTTAGCGGGGGAGGAGGCCACGAGCAGTACGTC.

The chain joins TRBV6-5 to TRBJ1-5, with D maybe TRBD1 (5 bases). V gave up 0 bases and J gave up 7 bases, with 10 bases separating them. From germline, CDR1 is MNHEY and CDR2 SVGAGI. The length of the CDR3 is 14 residues. The CDR3 reads CASSYSRGGQPQHF. In DNA, the CDR3 is TGTGCCAGCAGTTACTCTCGGGGCGGCCAGCCCCAGCATTTT.

The V and J genes are TRBV3-1 and TRBJ2-5, with D unclear. The CDR3 extends over 15 amino acids. V was pared by 4 bases and J by 3 bases, with 15 bases between. Germline CDR1 LGHDT, CDR2 YNNKEL (reference sequence). The DNA of the CDR3 is TGTGCCAGCAGCCCCCTTTCCGGGCCCAAAGAGACCCAGTACTTC. Its translation: CASSPLSGPKETQYF.

V gene TRBV12-3 or TRBV12-4 combines with J gene TRBJ2-5, with 9 nucleotides matching TRBD2. The CDR3 loop spans 17 amino acids. Trimming cost V 6 bases and J 0 bases; bases outside gene matches: 11. CDR3 in amino acids: CASSPFGLAGYQETQYF. The CDR3 DNA follows: TGTGCCAGCAGCCCCTTCGGGCTAGCGGGGTACCAAGAGACCCAGTACTTC.

This chain links TRBV19 with TRBJ2-1, with D perhaps assigned TRBD1 or TRBD2 (5 bases each). The CDR3 length is 16 residues. Trimming removed 7 bases from V and 4 bases from J, with 20 bases in between. The V gene's germline CDR1 is LNHDA and CDR2 SQIVND (reference sequence). The CDR3 region has the DNA TGTGCCAGTACCCAGGGAAAAACTAGTAGTTACAATGAGCAGTTCTTC. Translated, it gives CASTQGKTSSYNEQFF.

The sample holds a few counts of this clonotype. The genes are TRBV6-1 and TRBJ1-1; D not resolved. The ends were cut back, 5 bases at V and 4 bases at J, with 14 bases in the middle. This CDR3 contains 14 residues. Germline loops: CDR1 MNHNS, CDR2 SASEGT. The CDR3 sequence: CASSPPGWGTEAFF. DNA for the CDR3: TGTGCCAGCAGTCCTCCGGGTTGGGGCACTGAAGCTTTCTTT.

In this sample, this clonotype turned up once. The CDR3 loop is CASSSPGAGGGNEQFF. The CDR3 DNA sequence: TGTGCCAGCAGTTCCCCCGGGGCGGGGGGCGGGAATGAGCAGTTCTTC. J is TRBJ2-1 and V is TRBV12-3 or TRBV12-4, with 8 bases identical to TRBD2. Trimming cost V 4 bases and J 7 bases; bases outside gene matches: 12. The CDR3 length is 16 residues.

The chain links TRBV2 to TRBJ1-1, with no clear D. Germline loops: CDR1 SNHLY, CDR2 FYNNEI. Trimming cost V 3 bases and J 4 bases, with 9 bases left between them. This CDR3 has 13 amino acids. The CDR3 here is CASSDWGTTEAFF. In DNA, the CDR3 is TGTGCCAGCAGTGATTGGGGTACCACTGAAGCTTTCTTT.

This rearrangement joins TRBV7-9 to TRBJ2-5; D could derive from TRBD1 or TRBD2 (5 bases each). Trimming cost V 5 bases and J 8 bases, with 21 bases left between them. The CDR3 runs to 15 residues. In germline, CDR1 is SEHNR, CDR2 FQNEAQ (reference sequence). Here the CDR3 DNA reads TGTGCCAGCAGCACTACCCCCTGGGGGTCCGACACCCAGTACTTC. This encodes CASSTTPWGSDTQYF. Full variable domain (remainder filled in from reference TRBV7-9 and TRBJ2-5): DTGVSQNPRHKITKRGQNVTFRCDPISEHNRLYWYRQTLGQGPEFLTYFQNEAQLEKSRLLSDRFSAERPKGSFSTLEIQRTEQGDSAMYLCASSTTPWGSDTQYFGPGTRLLVL.

At least ten counts were recorded for this clonotype. The CDR3 reads CASSLRLKYNEQFF. The CDR3 bases are TGTGCCAGCAGCTTGCGGCTGAAGTACAATGAGCAGTTCTTC. The rearrangement uses TRBV7-8 and TRBJ2-1; D is unclear. The V and J ends lost 3 bases and 4 bases respectively, with 10 bases between them. Germline CDR1 is SGHVS and CDR2 is FQNEAQ. This CDR3 comprises 14 residues. The full variable domain, its missing parts supplied by reference TRBV7-8 and TRBJ2-1, is GAGVSQSPRYKVAKRGQDVALRCDPISGHVSLFWYQQALGQGPEFLTYFQNEAQLDKSGLPSDRFFAERPEGSVSTLKIQRTQQEDSAVYLCASSLRLKYNEQFFGPGTRLTVL.

This clonotype showed up just a few times. CDR3 sequence: CASSFRPGRDYGYTF. In DNA, the CDR3 is TGTGCCAGCAGTTTCAGACCGGGACGGGACTATGGCTACACCTTC. The chain links TRBV12-3 or TRBV12-4 to TRBJ1-2, with D possibly being TRBD1 (5 bases). This CDR3 is 15 amino acids long. V lost 3 bases and J 3 bases, leaving 14 bases between the germline ends.

The rearrangement uses TRBV7-6 and TRBJ2-1; 10 bases match TRBD2. Germline lookup yields CDR1 SGHVS and CDR2 FNYEAQ. CDR3 size: 17 residues. The trim removed 5 bases at V and 7 bases at J, leaving 14 bases unmatched. The CDR3 loop is CASSPRESGGALNEQFF. The CDR3 nucleotides read TGTGCCAGCAGCCCCAGGGAAAGCGGGGGGGCTTTAAATGAGCAGTTCTTC.

V gene TRBV6-5 combines with J gene TRBJ1-6, with TRBD1 identical over 9 bases. Germline CDR1 is MNHEY and CDR2 is SVGAGI. The CDR3 is made up of 16 amino acids. The ends lost 6 bases at V and 4 bases at J; junction bases unmatched: 7. CDR3 protein: CASSPPGQGYNSPLHF. CDR3 DNA sequence: TGTGCCAGCAGCCCACCGGGACAGGGTTATAATTCACCCCTCCACTTT.

This clonotype has a handful of counts. The chain combines TRBV7-6 with TRBJ1-1; no firm D call. Germline V gives CDR1 SGHVS, CDR2 FNYEAQ. V shed 5 bases and J shed 6 bases, with 13 bases lying between them. The CDR3 extends over 13 amino acids. Written as DNA, the CDR3 is TGTGCCAGCAGCCCAGCTAGTCCGGCTGAAGCTTTCTTT. This gives the protein CASSPASPAEAFF. Variable domain in full (rest from reference TRBV7-6 and TRBJ1-1): GAGVSQSPRYKVTKRGQDVALRCDPISGHVSLYWYRQALGQGPEFLTYFNYEAQQDKSGLPNDRFSAERPEGSISTLTIQRTEQRDSAMYRCASSPASPAEAFFGQGTRLTVV.

This clonotype came up once. The chain carries TRBV9 and TRBJ2-3; unclear D gene. V lost 3 bases to trimming and J lost 3 bases, with 20 bases between them. Germline CDR1 SGDLS, CDR2 YYNGEE. The CDR3 runs to 17 residues. CDR3 sequence: CASSAAPYPTRTDTQYF. The CDR3 DNA sequence: TGTGCCAGCAGCGCCGCCCCTTACCCCACTCGGACAGATACGCAGTATTTT. Drawing the rest from reference TRBV9 and TRBJ2-3, the complete variable domain is DSGVTQTPKHLITATGQRVTLRCSPRSGDLSVYWYQQSLDQGLQFLIQYYNGEERAKGNILERFSAQQFPDLHSELNLSSLELGDSALYFCASSAAPYPTRTDTQYFGPGTRLTVL.

This clonotype was picked up a small number of times. The CDR3 sequence is CSVATSGSYEQYV. The CDR3 DNA reads as TGCAGTGTGGCGACTAGCGGAAGCTACGAGCAGTACGTC. The chain is built from TRBV20-1 and TRBJ2-7; 9 positions match TRBD2. This CDR3 region has 13 residues. J lost 3 bases, V lost 7 bases, and 7 bases had no gene match. Germline V CDR1 and CDR2: DFQATT, SNEGSKA (reference sequence).

This clonotype was counted a few times. The chain is built from TRBV27 and TRBJ1-1; no definite D call. The CDR3 is made up of 14 amino acids. Germline CDR1 MNHEY, CDR2 SMNVEV (reference sequence). V lost 3 bases, J lost 1 base, and 9 bases lay in between. CDR3 sequence: CASSFGYTNTEAFF. The CDR3 nucleotides read TGTGCCAGCAGTTTCGGTTACACGAACACTGAAGCTTTCTTT.